This T cell receptor (beta chain) was recovered during a study of CD8+CD57+ T cells in acquired aplastic anemia. Study in general: Sorted CD4+ and CD8+ cells yielded about 2.9 ug of DNA on average.

Worth noting for this clonotype: Its antigen is undetermined.

Overall study findings and caveats: Patients and controls had CD8+ Simpson's diversity values that were not significantly distinct. Some 27 CD8+ CDR3 sequences were shared between patients and controls.

Using genomic DNA as the template, TCR beta VDJ and CDR3 profiling was carried out. TCRdb independently ran MiXCR on the reads; one entry per CDR3 protein. The table lists 150,000 to 200,000 distinct CDR3 sequences, 64% of them singletons, with 40% to 55% in the top ten. The sample consisted of sorted CD4+, CD8+, or CD8+CD57+ T cells (not recorded which) from PBMCs. The clonotype comes from a human donor with severe aplastic anemia or a healthy control (not recorded which).

The DNA of the CDR3 is TGTGCCAGCAGCGTAGACGGTTCCTACCTTGAGCAGTTCTTC. It encodes CASSVDGSYLEQFF. The chain is built from TRBV9 and TRBJ2-7; D call uncertain. The end of the DNA fits TRBJ2-1 better, so the J call may be wrong. Germline assignment: CDR1 SGDLS and CDR2 YYNGEE. This CDR3 is 14 amino acids long.